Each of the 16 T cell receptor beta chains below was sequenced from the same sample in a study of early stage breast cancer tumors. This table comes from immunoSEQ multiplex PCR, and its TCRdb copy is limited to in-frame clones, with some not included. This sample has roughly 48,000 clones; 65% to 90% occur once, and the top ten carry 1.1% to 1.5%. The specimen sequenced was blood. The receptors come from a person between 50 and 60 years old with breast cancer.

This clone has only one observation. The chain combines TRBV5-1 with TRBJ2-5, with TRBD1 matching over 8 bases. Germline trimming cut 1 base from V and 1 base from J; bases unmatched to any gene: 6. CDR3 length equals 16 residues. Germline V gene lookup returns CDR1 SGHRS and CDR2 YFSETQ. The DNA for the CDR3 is TGCGCCAGCAGCTTGCTCCCCGGGACAGGCCAAGAGACCCAGTACTTC. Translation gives CASSLLPGTGQETQYF.

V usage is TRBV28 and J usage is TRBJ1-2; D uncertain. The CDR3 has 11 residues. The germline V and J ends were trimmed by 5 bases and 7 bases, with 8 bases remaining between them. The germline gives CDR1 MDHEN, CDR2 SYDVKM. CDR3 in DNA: TGTGCCAGCAGTCCGTCTGCTGGCTACACCTTC. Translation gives CASSPSAGYTF.

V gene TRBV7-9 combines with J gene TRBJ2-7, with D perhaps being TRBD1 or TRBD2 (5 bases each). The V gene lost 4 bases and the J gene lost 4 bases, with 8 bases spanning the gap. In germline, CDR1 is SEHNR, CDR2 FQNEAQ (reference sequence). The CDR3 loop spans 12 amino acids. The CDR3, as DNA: TGTGCCAGCAGCTGGGACGGGTACGAGCAGTACTTC. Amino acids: CASSWDGYEQYF.

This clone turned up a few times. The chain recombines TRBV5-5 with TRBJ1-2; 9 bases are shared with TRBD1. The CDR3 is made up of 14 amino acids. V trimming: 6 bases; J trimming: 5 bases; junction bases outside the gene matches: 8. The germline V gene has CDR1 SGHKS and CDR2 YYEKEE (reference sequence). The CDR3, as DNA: TGTGCCAGCAACCCTGGGGACAGGGTATATGGCTACACCTTC. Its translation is CASNPGDRVYGYTF. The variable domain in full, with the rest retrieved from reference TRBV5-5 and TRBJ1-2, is DAGVTQSPTHLIKTRGQQVTLRCSPISGHKSVSWYQQVLGQGPQFIFQYYEKEERGRGNFPDRFSARQFPNYSSELNVNALLLGDSALYLCASNPGDRVYGYTFGSGTRLTVV.

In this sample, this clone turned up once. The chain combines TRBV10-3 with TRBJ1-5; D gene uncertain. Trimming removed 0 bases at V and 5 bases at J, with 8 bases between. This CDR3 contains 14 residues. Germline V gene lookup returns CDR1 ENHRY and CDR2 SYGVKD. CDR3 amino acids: CAISESAGYQPQHF. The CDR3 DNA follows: TGTGCCATCAGTGAGTCGGCGGGTTATCAGCCCCAGCATTTT.

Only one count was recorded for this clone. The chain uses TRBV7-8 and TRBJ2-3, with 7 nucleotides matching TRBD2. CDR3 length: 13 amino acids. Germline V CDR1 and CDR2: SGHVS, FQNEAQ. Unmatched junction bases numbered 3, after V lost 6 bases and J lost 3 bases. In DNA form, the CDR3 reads TGTGCCAGCAGGACTAGCAGGACAGATACGCAGTATTTT. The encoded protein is CASRTSRTDTQYF.

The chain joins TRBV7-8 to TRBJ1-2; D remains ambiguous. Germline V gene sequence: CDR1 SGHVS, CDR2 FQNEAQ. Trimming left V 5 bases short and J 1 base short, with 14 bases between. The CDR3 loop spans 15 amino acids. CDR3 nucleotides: TGTGCCAGCAGCCCCACCGGCCCGGATAACTATGGCTACACCTTC. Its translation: CASSPTGPDNYGYTF.

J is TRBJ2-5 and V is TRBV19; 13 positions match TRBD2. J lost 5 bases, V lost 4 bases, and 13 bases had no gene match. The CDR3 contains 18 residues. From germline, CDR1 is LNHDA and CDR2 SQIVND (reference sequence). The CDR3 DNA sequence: TGTGCCAGTAGTAGAGGACTAGCGGGAGAAGCTGTCGGGGAGACCCAGTACTTC. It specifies CASSRGLAGEAVGETQYF.

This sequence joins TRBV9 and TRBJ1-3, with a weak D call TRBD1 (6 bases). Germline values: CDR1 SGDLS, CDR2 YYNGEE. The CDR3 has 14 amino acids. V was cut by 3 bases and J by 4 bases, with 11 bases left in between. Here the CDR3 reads CASSGTGLGNTIYF. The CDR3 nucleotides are TGTGCCAGCAGCGGTACAGGGTTGGGAAACACCATATATTTT.

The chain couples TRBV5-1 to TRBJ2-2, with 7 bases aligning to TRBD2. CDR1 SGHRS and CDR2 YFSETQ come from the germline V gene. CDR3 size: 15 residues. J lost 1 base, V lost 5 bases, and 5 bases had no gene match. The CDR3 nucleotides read TGCGCCAGCAGTGAGTCTAGCGGGAACACCGGGGAGCTGTTTTTT. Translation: CASSESSGNTGELFF.

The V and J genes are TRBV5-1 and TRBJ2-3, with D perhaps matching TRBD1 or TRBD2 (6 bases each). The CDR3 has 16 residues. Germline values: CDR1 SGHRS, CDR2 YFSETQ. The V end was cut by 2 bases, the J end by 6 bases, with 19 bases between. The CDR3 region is CASSLSRGGGTDTQYF. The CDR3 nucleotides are TGCGCCAGCAGCTTATCCAGGGGTGGAGGGACGGATACGCAGTATTTT.

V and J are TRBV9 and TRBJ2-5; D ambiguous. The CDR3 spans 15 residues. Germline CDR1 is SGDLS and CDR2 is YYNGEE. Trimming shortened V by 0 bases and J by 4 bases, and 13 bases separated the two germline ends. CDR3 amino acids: CASSVAIGFGETQYF. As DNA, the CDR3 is TGTGCCAGCAGCGTAGCTATCGGGTTTGGAGAGACCCAGTACTTC. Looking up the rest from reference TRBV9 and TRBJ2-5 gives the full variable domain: DSGVTQTPKHLITATGQRVTLRCSPRSGDLSVYWYQQSLDQGLQFLIQYYNGEERAKGNILERFSAQQFPDLHSELNLSSLELGDSALYFCASSVAIGFGETQYFGPGTRLLVL.

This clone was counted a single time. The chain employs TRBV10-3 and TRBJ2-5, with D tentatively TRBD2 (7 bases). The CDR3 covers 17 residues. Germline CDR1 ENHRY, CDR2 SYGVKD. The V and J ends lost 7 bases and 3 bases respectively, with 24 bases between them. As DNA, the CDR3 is TGTGCCATCACCGCCGATATATCCGGGGGGCCAGAAGAGACCCAGTACTTC. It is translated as CAITADISGGPEETQYF.

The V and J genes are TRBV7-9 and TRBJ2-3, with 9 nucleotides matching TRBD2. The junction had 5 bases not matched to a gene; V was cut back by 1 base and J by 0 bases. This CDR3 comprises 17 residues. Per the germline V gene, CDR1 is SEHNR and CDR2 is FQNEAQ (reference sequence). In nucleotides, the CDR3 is TGTGCCAGCAGCTTAGTGTCTAGCGGGGTTAGCACAGATACGCAGTATTTT. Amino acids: CASSLVSSGVSTDTQYF. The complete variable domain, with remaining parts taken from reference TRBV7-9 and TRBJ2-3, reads DTGVSQNPRHKITKRGQNVTFRCDPISEHNRLYWYRQTLGQGPEFLTYFQNEAQLEKSRLLSDRFSAERPKGSFSTLEIQRTEQGDSAMYLCASSLVSSGVSTDTQYFGPGTRLTVL.

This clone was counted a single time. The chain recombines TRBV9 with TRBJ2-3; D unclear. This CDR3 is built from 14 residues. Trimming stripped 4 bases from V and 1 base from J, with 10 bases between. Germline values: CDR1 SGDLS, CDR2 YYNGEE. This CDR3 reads CASSPGIRTDTQYF. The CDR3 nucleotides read TGTGCCAGCAGCCCTGGGATCCGCACAGATACGCAGTATTTT.

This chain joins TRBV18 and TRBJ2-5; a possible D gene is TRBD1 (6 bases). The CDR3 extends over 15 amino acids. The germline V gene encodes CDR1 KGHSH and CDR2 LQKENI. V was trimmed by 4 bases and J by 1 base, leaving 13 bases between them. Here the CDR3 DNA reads TGTGCCAGCTCACGACTGGACAGCCTCCAAGAGACCCAGTACTTC. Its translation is CASSRLDSLQETQYF.